This is a list of T cell receptor beta chains from one sample in a study of T cells expressing NK-cell markers. TCRdb re-called the 5' RACE reads, yielding one record per CDR3 amino acid sequence without DNA. This sample carries about 21,000 distinct CDR3 sequences, with 58% going to the ten biggest clones. The specimen was blood T cells: a sorted CD56 or NKG2C T cell subset, CD4+ or CD8+ T cells, or bulk PBMC T cells (not recorded which). The receptors were sampled from a man aged 18-69 years in good health. CDR3s include the opening cysteine and the closing phenylalanine or tryptophan. Clone sizes are given selectively: once, few, many, or a class where the clone is expanded.

clone_size	v_call	j_call	cdr3_aa
NA	TRBV7-8	TRBJ2-5	CASRPTVQETQYF
NA	TRBV5-1	TRBJ1-4	CASSLEGKTNEKLFF
NA	TRBV5-4	TRBJ2-6	CASSSGGAGANVLTF
NA	TRBV11-2	TRBJ2-5	CASSLVLAGVGETQYF
NA	TRBV18	TRBJ1-1	CASSYTTGNTEAFF
NA	TRBV3-1	TRBJ1-4	CASSQVGVANEKLFF
NA	TRBV12-3/TRBV12-4	TRBJ2-7	CASSWTGSYEQYF
NA	TRBV6-1	TRBJ2-5	CASMSVGETQYF
NA	TRBV3-1	TRBJ2-1	CASSQDRGSNEQFF
NA	TRBV6-5	TRBJ2-2	CASTPGTGELFF
NA	TRBV7-2	TRBJ1-5	CASSLQQGSNQPQHF
NA	TRBV7-8	TRBJ2-1	CASPGAGAGEQFF
NA	TRBV7-6	TRBJ2-2	CASSFDWVGELFF
NA	TRBV10-3	TRBJ2-1	CAIKGGLAGPEQFF
NA	TRBV4-3	TRBJ2-2	CASSQESGGSPGELFF
NA	TRBV4-1	TRBJ1-1	CASSQWLGDTEAFF
NA	TRBV29-1	TRBJ2-7	CSVAAGQGYEQYF
NA	TRBV5-8	TRBJ1-1	CASSSHLGDEAFF
NA	TRBV19	TRBJ2-5	CASSTRSLGETQYF
NA	TRBV4-3	TRBJ1-6	CASSQYRDGSNSPLHF
NA	TRBV7-9	TRBJ2-5	CASSLGAVADSQETQYF
NA	TRBV2	TRBJ2-3	CASSALAGDSTDTQYF
NA	TRBV20-1	TRBJ1-5	CSATMGPPNQPQHF
NA	TRBV7-6	TRBJ2-7	CASSLERTSYEQYF
NA	TRBV2	TRBJ2-3	CASSEASGTNTDTQYF
NA	TRBV20-1	TRBJ1-2	CSAREVLREIYGYTF
NA	TRBV25-1	TRBJ2-7	CASRPASGSYEQYF
NA	TRBV28	TRBJ2-1	CASRPSSGRAYNEQFF
NA	TRBV12-3/TRBV12-4	TRBJ2-1	CASSPGGVTYYNEQFF
NA	TRBV6-6	TRBJ2-7	CAHGPGQGGEQYF
NA	TRBV12-3/TRBV12-4	TRBJ2-1	CASSLGRGIYNEQFF
NA	TRBV14	TRBJ2-5	CASSLQGALTQYF
NA	TRBV2	TRBJ2-1	CASSEGFATLGDEQFF
NA	TRBV6-1	TRBJ2-1	CASSRLDRSRTSYNEQFF
NA	TRBV6-2/TRBV6-3	TRBJ2-7	CASSQPGAYEQYF
NA	TRBV6-4	TRBJ2-7	CASSPPGLTTWRSYEQYF
NA	TRBV6-2/TRBV6-3	TRBJ1-5	CASSYYSYSNQPQHF
medium-sized	TRBV4-1	TRBJ1-2	CASSQDRTVNYGYTF
NA	TRBV7-2	TRBJ1-3	CASSLAQIGATGNTIYF
NA	TRBV6-5	TRBJ2-3	CASSYGETFTDTQYF